These 20 T cell receptor beta chains came from one sample sequenced in a study of T cell clones after liver transplantation (dated by TCRdb to about 2019). Preparation of the library involved the immunoSEQ multiplex PCR assay. The source is immuneACCESS, and TCRdb retained only in-frame sequences with V and J called. Part of the clones is not carried over; for the studies checked, unresolved V genes explain less than half of this, and the remainder is unexplained. The sample records tens of thousands of clones, over 65% of which are singletons. Over 2.5% of the sample goes to the ten largest clones. The starting material was CD4+ T cells from blood, obtained at the 22-month timepoint. These TCRs come from a human patient who received a liver transplant. Some T cells may originate with the graft donor following a transplant.

This sequence joins TRBV9 and TRBJ1-2, with 8 bases identical to TRBD1. V dropped 5 bases and J dropped 4; count of bases not matched to a gene: 10. The CDR3 length is 15 residues. From germline, CDR1 is SGDLS and CDR2 YYNGEE. CDR3 nucleotides: TGTGCCAGCAGAACCGGACAGGGCCGATTCTATGGCTACACCTTC. Its translation: CASRTGQGRFYGYTF.

This clone has a single count. DNA of the CDR3: TGCAGTGCTAGGCAGTATGGCTACACCTTC. It codes for CSARQYGYTF. V and J are TRBV20-1 and TRBJ1-2; the D is unclear. With 3 bases removed from V and 5 bases from J, the gap between germline ends came to 4 bases. The V gene's germline CDR1 is DFQATT and CDR2 SNEGSKA (reference sequence). The CDR3 is made up of 10 amino acids.

The chain joins TRBV28 to TRBJ1-4; TRBD1 might be the D (5 bases). From germline, CDR1 is MDHEN and CDR2 SYDVKM. V was pared by 10 bases and J by 6 bases, with 18 bases between. The CDR3 runs 14 residues. DNA for the CDR3: TGTGCCACCTCGATTTCAGGGAGGGATGAAAAACTGTTTTTT. It encodes CATSISGRDEKLFF.

CDR3 sequence (DNA): TGTGCCAGCAGCTCGTGGGACAGATACACCGGGGAGCTGTTTTTT. This translates into CASSSWDRYTGELFF. The chain is built from TRBV11-2 and TRBJ2-2, with TRBD1 identical over 7 bases. Germline V gives CDR1 SGHAT, CDR2 FQNNGV. The CDR3 covers 15 residues. V lost 4 bases to trimming and J lost 3 bases; unmatched junction nucleotides: 5.

The chain recombines TRBV28 with TRBJ1-1; D ambiguous. The CDR3 consists of 12 residues. Germline CDR1 reads MDHEN; CDR2 reads SYDVKM. Trimming cost V 8 bases and J 4 bases, with 11 bases left between them. The CDR3 bases are TGTGCCAGCCAGAGGATTTCCACTGAAGCTTTCTTT. This gives the protein CASQRISTEAFF.

J is TRBJ1-5 and V is TRBV2; D is possibly TRBD1 (6 bases). This CDR3 spans 16 amino acids. CDR1 and CDR2 (germline): SNHLY, FYNNEI. V lost 5 bases and J lost 7, with 21 bases in between. The CDR3 protein is CASSLAHREIGQPQHF. The CDR3 bases are TGTGCCAGCAGTTTGGCTCACAGGGAGATAGGACAGCCCCAGCATTTT.

The chain couples TRBV18 to TRBJ2-7, with 8 nucleotides matching TRBD1. Per germline, CDR1 KGHSH and CDR2 LQKENI. The CDR3 consists of 14 residues. V trimming: 4 bases; J trimming: 6 bases; junction bases outside the gene matches: 8. CDR3 loop: CASSQSDRDREQYF. The CDR3 region has the DNA TGTGCCAGCTCACAATCGGACAGGGACCGCGAGCAGTACTTC.

The CDR3 DNA reads as TGTGCCAGCAAAGTCTCCACTAGCGGATCCTACGAGCAGTACTTC. It translates to CASKVSTSGSYEQYF. This sequence joins TRBV2 and TRBJ2-7; TRBD2 matches at 8 bases. Germline V gene data show CDR1 as SNHLY and CDR2 as FYNNEI. This CDR3 contains 15 residues. Trimming removed 7 bases from V and 1 base from J; junction bases left unmatched: 9. The full variable domain, its missing parts supplied by reference TRBV2 and TRBJ2-7, is EPEVTQTPSHQVTQMGQEVILRCVPISNHLYFYWYRQILGQKVEFLVSFYNNEISEKSEIFDDQFSVERPDGSNFTLKIRSTKLEDSAMYFCASKVSTSGSYEQYFGPGTRLTVT.

V usage is TRBV5-6 and J usage is TRBJ2-1; D uncertain. The CDR3 loop spans 14 amino acids. V lost 7 bases, J lost 7 bases, and 18 bases lay in between. Germline values: CDR1 SGHDT, CDR2 YYEEEE. The DNA of the CDR3 is TGTGCCAGCTTCATGGACGGACCAAGAAATGAGCAGTTCTTC. Translation: CASFMDGPRNEQFF.

The rearrangement links TRBV7-3 to TRBJ2-2; tentative D call: TRBD1 (6 bases). Germline CDR1 and CDR2: SGHTA and FQGTGA. This CDR3 has 16 amino acids. Trimming took off 6 bases at V and 3 bases at J, with 17 bases between the two ends. The CDR3 coding sequence is TGTGCCAGCAGGGGACACCATAGCGAGGACACCGGGGAGCTGTTTTTT. It is translated as CASRGHHSEDTGELFF.

This chain connects TRBV7-2 to TRBJ1-2, with 7 bases lining up with TRBD1. The CDR3 contains 14 residues. Germline-derived CDR1 and CDR2 are SGHTA and FQGNSA. The V gene end was trimmed by 5 bases and the J gene end by 6 bases; junction bases not matched to a gene: 9. CDR3 bases: TGTGCCAGCAGCCTAGGACAGGAAGGTGATGGCTACACCTTC. It translates to CASSLGQEGDGYTF.

This clone came up a few times. J is TRBJ2-7 and V is TRBV4-2; no definite D call. The CDR3 sequence is 14 residues long. Germline V gives CDR1 LGHNA, CDR2 YNFKEQ. Trimming removed 1 base at V and 6 bases at J, with 13 bases between. The CDR3 nucleotides read TGTGCCAGCAGCCAAGGGGCAGATCCTAGCGAGCAGTACTTC. Its translation: CASSQGADPSEQYF.

The chain employs TRBV29-1 and TRBJ1-4; no clear D. V lost 5 bases and J 4 bases, leaving 14 bases between the germline ends. The germline gives CDR1 SQVTM, CDR2 ANQGSEA. CDR3 length: 14 amino acids. The CDR3 sequence is CSVLTDSSNEKLFF. Written as DNA, the CDR3 is TGCAGCGTTTTGACCGATTCTAGTAATGAAAAACTGTTTTTT.

V gene TRBV2 combines with J gene TRBJ2-1, with 7 bases lining up with TRBD2. V was pared by 7 bases and J by 10 bases, with 13 bases of the junction left unmatched. The V gene's germline CDR1 is SNHLY and CDR2 FYNNEI. The CDR3 length is 14 residues. This chain's CDR3 is CASKERGSRGEQFF. In DNA form, the CDR3 reads TGTGCCAGCAAAGAGCGGGGCTCAAGAGGCGAGCAGTTCTTC.

This rearrangement joins TRBV18 to TRBJ2-1; D gene ambiguous. Germline V gene lookup returns CDR1 KGHSH and CDR2 LQKENI. Trimming stripped 3 bases from V and 5 bases from J, with 11 bases between. The CDR3 totals 14 residues. The CDR3 protein is CASSPSAADNEQFF. For the CDR3, the DNA is TGTGCCAGCTCACCCTCGGCGGCGGACAATGAGCAGTTCTTC.

The J gene is TRBJ2-3, the V gene TRBV29-1, with D perhaps matching TRBD2 (6 bases). V shed 3 bases and J shed 2 bases, with 18 bases lying between them. Germline V lookup: CDR1 SQVTM, CDR2 ANQGSEA. This CDR3 spans 16 amino acids. CDR3 sequence reads: CSVDRNGGTYTDTQYF. Here the CDR3 DNA reads TGCAGCGTTGACCGAAACGGGGGAACTTACACAGATACGCAGTATTTT.

The chain carries TRBV2 and TRBJ2-5; 10 bases match TRBD2. The length of the CDR3 is 13 residues. The germline V gene encodes CDR1 SNHLY and CDR2 FYNNEI. Losses at the gene ends were 6 bases for V and 5 bases for J; bases not matched to a gene: 3. The CDR3 nucleotides read TGTGCCAGCAGAGTGGGACTAGCGGAGACCCAGTACTTC. Its protein is CASRVGLAETQYF.

This clone was seen a few times. The chain carries TRBV9 and TRBJ2-2, with 8 bases lining up with TRBD1. V was pared by 4 bases and J by 4 bases, with 3 bases of the junction left unmatched. The CDR3 consists of 14 residues. Germline V gene data show CDR1 as SGDLS and CDR2 as YYNGEE. The CDR3 sequence is CASSTQGGTGELFF. The CDR3 nucleotides read TGTGCCAGCAGCACACAGGGGGGCACCGGGGAGCTGTTTTTT.

The V call is TRBV14, the J call TRBJ2-3; D perhaps matches TRBD1 (5 bases). Trimming pared 7 bases from V and 3 bases from J, leaving 11 bases between. The CDR3 has 13 amino acids. Looked up from germline, CDR1 is SGHDN and CDR2 is FVKESK. The CDR3 DNA is TGTGCCAGCAAGGGGATGACAACAGATACGCAGTATTTT. Translating gives CASKGMTTDTQYF.

The chain joins TRBV11-1 to TRBJ1-1; the D gene is possibly TRBD1 (5 bases). CDR1 is SGHAT and CDR2 is FQDESV in the germline V gene (reference sequence). The CDR3 spans 17 residues. V was shortened by 4 bases and J by 8 bases, with 26 bases between the two germline ends. The CDR3, as DNA: TGTGCCAGCAGCTCAATCTTTCTTGAGGGGAAAGTAGGCGAAGCTTTCTTT. Protein product: CASSSIFLEGKVGEAFF.